The TCR beta chain described here comes from a study of T cells in Graves' hyperthyroidism and ophthalmopathy. Study-wide points: Blood also showed most of the thyroid clonotypes that were expanded above 0.001.

J gave up 6 bases and V 8 bases, and 6 bases lay outside the gene matches. Germline V gene lookup returns CDR1 LGHDT and CDR2 YNNKEL (reference sequence). This CDR3 region has 13 residues. Patients with uncontrolled infections, other autoimmune diseases, pregnancy or lactation were excluded. PBMCs came from around 9.7 ml fresh peripheral blood. From RNA transcripts, TCR beta CDR3 regions were amplified. An initial round of RT-PCR targeting the TCR CDR3 relied on the HTBI primer set. One entry per CDR3 protein results from TCRdb running MiXCR on the multiplex PCR reads. This sample has 350,000 to 400,000 distinct CDR3 sequences, with about 15% found just once. This clonotype was observed at least ten times. Its specificity is unknown.

Sequenced input: blood. This chain uses TRBV3-1 with TRBJ2-4; TRBD1 aligns across 8 bases. This TCR was recovered from a woman aged 30 to 39 with Graves' hyperthyroidism. CDR3 sequence: CASATGAGNIQYF. For the CDR3, the DNA is TGTGCCAGCGCGACAGGGGCAGGAAACATTCAGTACTTC.